The 9 T cell receptor beta chains below all came from one sample that was sequenced in a study of cytomegalovirus exposure and HLA in healthy donors. Assay: immunoSEQ multiplex PCR; the TCRdb copy retains only in-frame clones and omits some. This sample carries some 150,000 clones, around 89% of them seen once, and the ten largest clones take about 3%. The specimen was PBMCs. The receptors derive from a man between 18 and 29 years old in good health and CMV-seronegative.

This chain links TRBV28 with TRBJ2-7; D is perhaps TRBD1 (7 bases). CDR1 is MDHEN, CDR2 SYDVKM, per germline. V was clipped by 9 bases and J by 6 bases, with 21 bases between them. The length of the CDR3 is 14 residues. CDR3 region: CASQGQGGLGEQYV. Written as DNA, the CDR3 is TGTGCCAGTCAGGGGCAGGGGGGATTGGGCGAGCAGTACGTC.

The V call is TRBV4-1, the J call TRBJ1-5; D gene unclear. The V end was cut by 0 bases, the J end by 1 base, with 13 bases between. Germline V gene lookup returns CDR1 MGHRA and CDR2 YSYEKL. The length of the CDR3 is 17 residues. In DNA, the CDR3 is TGCGCCAGCAGCCAAGAGGAGGGTGAGATAAGCAATCAGCCCCAGCATTTT. As protein: CASSQEEGEISNQPQHF.

This clone was counted a single time. The gene calls are TRBV5-4 and TRBJ2-7; TRBD1 aligns across 12 bases. Germline V gene lookup returns CDR1 SGHNT and CDR2 YYREEE (reference sequence). The length of the CDR3 is 14 residues. Trimming took 4 bases from V and 7 from J; bases not matched to a gene: 6. DNA for the CDR3: TGTGCCAGCAGCCAGGGGACAGGGGGCGGGGAGCAGTACTTC. Encoded protein: CASSQGTGGGEQYF.

The chain is built from TRBV29-1 and TRBJ2-5; TRBD2 aligns across 11 bases. The CDR3 extends over 16 amino acids. Germline CDR1 and CDR2: SQVTM and ANQGSEA. Trimming cost V 3 bases and J 5 bases; bases outside gene matches: 11. In DNA form, the CDR3 reads TGCAGCGTTGATTTAAGGGCTAGCGGGGGGATGGAGACCCAGTACTTC. Protein: CSVDLRASGGMETQYF. The full variable domain, completed using reference TRBV29-1 and TRBJ2-5, is SAVISQKPSRDICQRGTSLTIQCQVDSQVTMMFWYRQQPGQSLTLIATANQGSEATYESGFVIDKFPISRPNLTFSTLTVSNMSPEDSSIYLCSVDLRASGGMETQYFGPGTRLLVL.

This clone has only one observation. The chain employs TRBV29-1 and TRBJ2-3; perhaps TRBD1 as D (5 bases). Germline V gene data show CDR1 as SQVTM and CDR2 as ANQGSEA. CDR3 length equals 11 residues. Trimming took 6 bases from V and 4 from J, leaving 8 bases between them. The CDR3 here is CSVPGSDTQYF. As DNA, the CDR3 is TGCAGCGTCCCAGGGTCAGATACGCAGTATTTT.

This clone turned up a few times. The rearrangement joins TRBV5-1 to TRBJ2-7, with D perhaps matching TRBD1 (6 bases). Germline-derived CDR1 and CDR2 are SGHRS and YFSETQ. The CDR3 loop spans 13 amino acids. Between the trimmed V and J ends, which lost 2 bases and 3 bases, there was a span of 9 bases. The CDR3, as DNA: TGCGCCAGCAGCTTTGAGACAGGCTACGAGCAGTACTTC. Its translation: CASSFETGYEQYF.

CDR3 coding DNA: TGTGCCAGCACTAGCAGGATTAATGAAAAACTGTTTTTT. Its translation: CASTSRINEKLFF. The chain combines TRBV6-6 with TRBJ1-4; no clear D. This CDR3 is built from 13 residues. V shed 7 bases and J shed 4 bases, with 10 bases lying between them. Germline assignment: CDR1 MNHNY and CDR2 SVGAGI (reference sequence).

This sequence joins TRBV27 and TRBJ2-2; D call uncertain. The CDR3 has 13 amino acids. CDR1 and CDR2 (germline): MNHEY, SMNVEV (reference sequence). Trimming cost V 4 bases and J 6 bases, with 9 bases left between them. The DNA for the CDR3 is TGTGCCAGCAGTTACCCGTCGGCCGGGGAGCTGTTTTTT. Protein: CASSYPSAGELFF.

The genes are TRBV6-1 and TRBJ1-2; 12 bases line up with TRBD1. Germline CDR1 MNHNS, CDR2 SASEGT. This CDR3 region has 16 residues. V lost 1 base, J lost 6 bases, and 6 bases stayed unmatched. The CDR3 loop reads CASSEEGTGGADGYTF. CDR3 nucleotide sequence: TGTGCCAGCAGTGAAGAGGGGACAGGGGGCGCGGATGGCTACACCTTC.